One and the same sample provided the 26 T cell receptor beta chains below, sequenced in a study of shared clonotypes between healthy human individuals. Only CD45RO-negative cells positively selected for CCR7 counted as naive CD8 cells, so terminally differentiated effector memory CD45RA+ cells were excluded. Sequencing was performed with immunoSEQ multiplex PCR; in TCRdb, only in-frame clones are kept and a portion is missing. The repertoire holds 760,000 or so clones, with around 96% as singletons. The sequencing sample was made of naive CD8+ T cells sorted from blood. These receptors were obtained from a man aged 30 to 45 in good health.

The chain links TRBV27 to TRBJ2-2; 7 bases are shared with TRBD1. V was clipped by 7 bases and J by 1 base; unmatched bases: 9. The CDR3 loop spans 16 amino acids. CDR1 is MNHEY, CDR2 SMNVEV, per germline (reference sequence). CDR3 loop: CASINYRDRNTGELFF. CDR3 DNA: TGTGCCAGCATAAATTATCGGGACAGGAACACCGGGGAGCTGTTTTTT.

This clone was seen only once. The chain employs TRBV5-1 and TRBJ2-2, with 10 bases that match TRBD2. The CDR3 sequence is 16 residues long. The J segment lost 9 bases and the V segment lost 0 bases, leaving 8 bases of the junction unmatched. Germline lookup yields CDR1 SGHRS and CDR2 YFSETQ. CDR3 sequence: CASSLELAGNYRELFF. The CDR3 coding sequence is TGCGCCAGCAGCTTGGAACTAGCGGGAAACTACAGGGAGCTGTTTTTT.

The chain is built from TRBV28 and TRBJ2-1, with 8 bases that match TRBD2. The CDR3 covers 15 residues. Germline CDR1 reads MDHEN; CDR2 reads SYDVKM. V lost 6 bases, J lost 9 bases, and 13 bases stayed unmatched. CDR3 amino acids: CASSQTAGVVLEQFF. CDR3 nucleotides: TGTGCCAGCAGCCAGACAGCGGGAGTTGTGCTTGAGCAGTTCTTC.

This chain connects TRBV7-9 to TRBJ2-5; possibly TRBD2 for D (6 bases). The germline V gene encodes CDR1 SEHNR and CDR2 FQNEAQ (reference sequence). The V and J ends lost 4 bases and 5 bases respectively, with 20 bases between them. The CDR3 contains 16 residues. The CDR3 reads CASSSPRDSGWETQYF. CDR3 coding DNA: TGTGCCAGCAGCTCCCCCAGGGACTCCGGATGGGAGACCCAGTACTTC. Complete variable domain (other parts from reference TRBV7-9 and TRBJ2-5): DTGVSQNPRHKITKRGQNVTFRCDPISEHNRLYWYRQTLGQGPEFLTYFQNEAQLEKSRLLSDRFSAERPKGSFSTLEIQRTEQGDSAMYLCASSSPRDSGWETQYFGPGTRLLVL.

This rearrangement joins TRBV27 to TRBJ2-1; D is ambiguous. This CDR3 is 15 amino acids long. The V and J ends lost 2 bases and 6 bases respectively, with 14 bases between them. Germline-derived CDR1 and CDR2 are MNHEY and SMNVEV (reference sequence). CDR3 in DNA: TGTGCCAGCAGTTTAGGTATACCAGTCTCCAATGAGCAGTTCTTC. This encodes CASSLGIPVSNEQFF.

This rearrangement joins TRBV29-1 to TRBJ2-5; D gene uncertain. Between the trimmed V and J ends, which lost 7 bases and 5 bases, there was a span of 11 bases. Germline V gives CDR1 SQVTM, CDR2 ANQGSEA. The CDR3 spans 11 residues. This CDR3 is CSAPFRETQYF. The CDR3 bases are TGCAGCGCCCCCTTTCGGGAGACCCAGTACTTC.

This clone was detected once. The chain couples TRBV6-1 to TRBJ2-7; weak D call: TRBD1 (6 bases). CDR3 length equals 15 residues. Germline-derived CDR1 and CDR2 are MNHNS and SASEGT. Trimming removed 6 bases from V and 3 bases from J, with 18 bases in between. The CDR3 sequence: CASRVVRTANYEQYF. The CDR3 region has the DNA TGTGCCAGCAGGGTAGTCAGGACAGCGAACTACGAGCAGTACTTC.

The chain employs TRBV5-4 and TRBJ1-3; TRBD1 is a possible D gene (5 bases). Deletions cut 0 bases from V and 0 bases from J, with 13 bases between. The CDR3 has 17 amino acids. In germline, CDR1 is SGHNT, CDR2 YYREEE (reference sequence). CDR3 bases: TGTGCCAGCAGCTTGGCCCCAGGGACCCCCTCTGGAAACACCATATATTTT. The encoded protein is CASSLAPGTPSGNTIYF.

This chain connects TRBV4-1 to TRBJ2-1; a possible D gene is TRBD1 (5 bases). The CDR3 covers 17 residues. Trimming removed 0 bases from V and 0 bases from J, with 12 bases in between. Germline-derived CDR1 and CDR2 are MGHRA and YSYEKL. The CDR3 nucleotides read TGCGCCAGCAGCCAAGATCCGTCGGACAACTCCTACAATGAGCAGTTCTTC. This sequence encodes CASSQDPSDNSYNEQFF.

The rearrangement joins TRBV11-2 to TRBJ2-1; 8 nucleotides agree with TRBD2. The CDR3 has 14 amino acids. Germline-derived CDR1 and CDR2 are SGHAT and FQNNGV. The ends lost 5 bases at V and 7 bases at J; junction bases unmatched: 7. The CDR3 bases are TGTGCCAGCAGCATTAGCGGGATCTTGAATGAGCAGTTCTTC. Residues: CASSISGILNEQFF. The full variable domain, its missing parts supplied by reference TRBV11-2 and TRBJ2-1, is EAGVAQSPRYKIIEKRQSVAFWCNPISGHATLYWYQQILGQGPKLLIQFQNNGVVDDSQLPKDRFSAERLKGVDSTLKIQPAKLEDSAVYLCASSISGILNEQFFGPGTRLTVL.

This rearrangement joins TRBV2 to TRBJ1-2; D is possibly TRBD1 (6 bases). The CDR3 contains 15 residues. Germline V gene lookup returns CDR1 SNHLY and CDR2 FYNNEI. V lost 2 bases, J lost 1 base, and 11 bases lay in between. The CDR3 coding sequence is TGTGCCAGCAGTGAAAACTGGACAGATAACTATGGCTACACCTTC. Its translation is CASSENWTDNYGYTF.

This chain joins TRBV7-9 and TRBJ2-2; TRBD2 matches at 10 bases. Trimming cost V 8 bases and J 0 bases; bases outside gene matches: 0. This CDR3 contains 14 residues. Germline CDR1 is SEHNR and CDR2 is FQNEAQ (reference sequence). The CDR3 spells CASGTSANTGELFF. The CDR3 DNA sequence: TGTGCCAGCGGGACTAGCGCGAACACCGGGGAGCTGTTTTTT.

CDR3 sequence reads: CASSQLGTGNSNEQFF. The CDR3, as DNA: TGTGCCAGCAGCCAACTTGGGACAGGGAATTCGAATGAGCAGTTCTTC. This chain connects TRBV11-2 to TRBJ2-1; TRBD1 agrees at 9 bases. Germline lookup yields CDR1 SGHAT and CDR2 FQNNGV. The ends lost 5 bases at V and 7 bases at J; junction bases unmatched: 12. CDR3 length equals 16 residues.

As for this clone: This CDR3 is also generated by other DNA sequences in the sample. The chain employs TRBV6-6 and TRBJ2-2; D is ambiguous. CDR1 is MNHNY and CDR2 is SVGAGI in the germline V gene (reference sequence). The CDR3 runs 14 residues. V shed 6 bases and J shed 0 bases, with 8 bases lying between them. This chain's CDR3 is CASSPGPNTGELFF. The CDR3 DNA reads as TGTGCCAGCAGCCCGGGCCCGAACACCGGGGAGCTGTTTTTT.

The chain is built from TRBV19 and TRBJ2-1, with TRBD2 matching over 9 bases. V shed 1 base and J 9 bases; nucleotides not matched to a gene: 7. This CDR3 comprises 15 residues. Germline CDR1 and CDR2: LNHDA and SQIVND (reference sequence). CDR3 bases: TGTGCCAGTAGTATAGGGTTAGCGGGAGCGATTGAGCAGTTCTTC. It yields the protein CASSIGLAGAIEQFF.

V gene TRBV4-3 combines with J gene TRBJ2-7; D might be TRBD2 (5 bases). V was cut by 1 base and J by 3 bases, with 10 bases left in between. This CDR3 spans 14 amino acids. Germline V gives CDR1 LGHNA, CDR2 YSLEER. CDR3 DNA: TGCGCCAGCAGCCAAGGACTAATCTACTACGAGCAGTACTTC. This sequence encodes CASSQGLIYYEQYF.

Written as DNA, the CDR3 is TGTGCCAGCAGGCCACGGACGGATAATCAGCCCCAGCATTTT. Its translation: CASRPRTDNQPQHF. The rearrangement joins TRBV6-4 to TRBJ1-5, with D unresolved. Germline CDR1 reads MRHNA; CDR2 reads SNTAGT. V was pared by 6 bases and J by 4 bases, with 13 bases between. CDR3 length: 14 residues.

The chain uses TRBV5-1 and TRBJ1-2, with TRBD1 matching over 9 bases. The CDR3 length is 15 residues. The V segment lost 1 base and the J segment 3 bases; nucleotides outside the gene matches: 4. Germline V gene sequence: CDR1 SGHRS, CDR2 YFSETQ. CDR3 protein: CASSLQRDRDYGYTF. CDR3 sequence (DNA): TGCGCCAGCAGCTTGCAAAGGGACAGGGACTATGGCTACACCTTC.

The J gene is TRBJ1-4, the V gene TRBV29-1; 10 nucleotides align to TRBD1. This CDR3 has 14 residues. With 7 bases clipped from V and 6 bases from J, the junction kept 8 bases outside the gene matches. Germline CDR1 SQVTM, CDR2 ANQGSEA. This CDR3 is CSALLGTGDEKLFF. DNA of the CDR3: TGCAGCGCCCTACTCGGGACAGGGGATGAAAAACTGTTTTTT.

The chain employs TRBV27 and TRBJ1-1; 7 bases agree with TRBD1. There are 14 residues in the CDR3. Germline V gives CDR1 MNHEY, CDR2 SMNVEV (reference sequence). Germline trimming cut 5 bases from V and 1 base from J; bases unmatched to any gene: 4. The CDR3 spells CASSPNRGNTEAFF. The CDR3 nucleotides are TGTGCCAGCAGTCCCAACAGGGGGAACACTGAAGCTTTCTTT.

This rearrangement joins TRBV6-5 to TRBJ2-2, with 8 bases fitting TRBD2. The V gene's germline CDR1 is MNHEY and CDR2 SVGAGI. The ends lost 3 bases at V and 2 bases at J; junction bases unmatched: 2. This CDR3 comprises 15 residues. CDR3 region: CASSYTSGNTGELFF. Written as DNA, the CDR3 is TGTGCCAGCAGTTATACTAGCGGAAACACCGGGGAGCTGTTTTTT.

Comments on this clone: Other DNA sequences within the sample encode an identical CDR3. The rearrangement links TRBV28 to TRBJ2-2; D not resolved. V was trimmed by 3 bases and J by 4 bases, leaving 3 bases between them. CDR1 is MDHEN and CDR2 is SYDVKM in the germline V gene. The CDR3 consists of 12 residues. The CDR3 here is CASSLVTGELFF. In nucleotides, the CDR3 is TGTGCCAGCAGTTTGGTCACCGGGGAGCTGTTTTTT.

V gene TRBV5-6 combines with J gene TRBJ2-3, with D perhaps TRBD2 (6 bases). The germline V and J ends were trimmed by 0 bases and 0 bases, with 17 bases remaining between them. The CDR3 extends over 18 amino acids. Per the germline V gene, CDR1 is SGHDT and CDR2 is YYEEEE. The CDR3 here is CASSLVRDLTPSTDTQYF. The DNA of the CDR3 is TGTGCCAGCAGCTTGGTCCGGGACTTGACCCCGAGCACAGATACGCAGTATTTT.

This chain connects TRBV7-9 to TRBJ2-1; 10 bases map to TRBD1. The ends lost 1 base at V and 9 bases at J; junction bases unmatched: 12. Germline V gene data show CDR1 as SEHNR and CDR2 as FQNEAQ (reference sequence). This CDR3 is 17 amino acids long. The CDR3 nucleotides read TGTGCCAGCAGCTTAGGCCAGACAGGGGGCCAGGCAGGTGAGCAGTTCTTC. Protein: CASSLGQTGGQAGEQFF.

This clone was picked up one time. CDR3: CSVRQGDGETQYF. For the CDR3, the DNA is TGCAGCGTAAGACAGGGGGATGGGGAGACCCAGTACTTC. The chain combines TRBV29-1 with TRBJ2-5; 9 bases agree with TRBD1. The ends lost 6 bases at V and 5 bases at J; junction bases unmatched: 7. The germline V gene has CDR1 SQVTM and CDR2 ANQGSEA. The CDR3 runs 13 residues.

V and J are TRBV14 and TRBJ2-1; no definite D call. V lost 6 bases and J 7 bases, leaving 13 bases between the germline ends. This CDR3 is built from 13 residues. CDR1 is SGHDN, CDR2 FVKESK, per germline. In DNA form, the CDR3 reads TGTGCCAGCAGACCCGATTGGGTAAATGAGCAGTTCTTC. Translated: CASRPDWVNEQFF.